Listed below are T cell receptor beta chains from one sample, sequenced in a study of blood T cell repertoires in COVID-19. The method was immunoSEQ multiplex PCR; TCRdb's version includes in-frame clones alone and lacks a portion of them. The profile covers approximately 190,000 clones, with approximately 84% appearing a single time and approximately 6.1% taken by the ten largest. The sample comprised peripheral blood. These receptors all stem from a man aged 80 or over with acute or convalescent COVID-19. Each CDR3 is given with its conserved first and last residue. Each record gives: CDR3 DNA, CDR3 protein, clone size, V gene, J gene, D gene. D genes are given only for firm matches. Not every row has a clone size; where given, it reads once, few, many or a size class.

CDR3nt: TGTGCCAGCAGCTTAGTCGGCCGGGGGGCGAGGGACGCAGATACGCAGTATTTT
CDR3aa: CASSLVGRGARDADTQYF
abundance: NA
v_gene: TRBV7-9
j_gene: TRBJ2-3
d_gene: NA

CDR3nt: TGTGCCAGCAGCCAGCGAACTTACACAGATACGCAGTATTTT
CDR3aa: CASSQRTYTDTQYF
abundance: NA
v_gene: TRBV7-8
j_gene: TRBJ2-3
d_gene: NA

CDR3nt: TGTGCCAGCAGTCCCTTGCGGGTGGATGAGCAGTTCTTC
CDR3aa: CASSPLRVDEQFF
abundance: NA
v_gene: TRBV11-3
j_gene: TRBJ2-1
d_gene: NA

CDR3nt: TGTGCCAGTAGTATAGGACGATGGGCAGGGGACGAAAAACTGTTTTTT
CDR3aa: CASSIGRWAGDEKLFF
abundance: NA
v_gene: TRBV19
j_gene: TRBJ1-4
d_gene: NA

CDR3nt: TGTGCCAGCAGTTCAGGGATTCGTAGCAATCAGCCCCAGCATTTT
CDR3aa: CASSSGIRSNQPQHF
abundance: few
v_gene: TRBV28
j_gene: TRBJ1-5
d_gene: NA

CDR3nt: TGTGCCAGTAGTCCCCAAGGGACTGCGAATGAAAAACTGTTTTTT
CDR3aa: CASSPQGTANEKLFF
abundance: NA
v_gene: TRBV19
j_gene: TRBJ1-4
d_gene: NA

CDR3nt: TGTGCCACCAGTGATGGGCTCTCAAGTCGTTATGGCTACACCTTC
CDR3aa: CATSDGLSSRYGYTF
abundance: NA
v_gene: TRBV24-1
j_gene: TRBJ1-2
d_gene: NA

CDR3nt: TGTGCCAGCAGCCAAGCCGGGACAAAGGGCTACGAGCAGTACTTC
CDR3aa: CASSQAGTKGYEQYF
abundance: NA
v_gene: TRBV3-1/TRBV3-2
j_gene: TRBJ2-7
d_gene: NA

CDR3nt: TGTGCCAGCAGTGAAGGGCCCTTACGCACAGATACGCAGTATTTT
CDR3aa: CASSEGPLRTDTQYF
abundance: NA
v_gene: TRBV6-1
j_gene: TRBJ2-3
d_gene: NA

CDR3nt: TGTGCCAGCAGCTTAGAAGGCGGGAGCTCCTACGAGCAGTACTTC
CDR3aa: CASSLEGGSSYEQYF
abundance: NA
v_gene: TRBV11-2
j_gene: TRBJ2-7
d_gene: TRBD2

CDR3nt: TGTGCCAGCTCCCCCCAATCTGTCCCACCCGGGAACACCGGGGAGCTGTTTTTT
CDR3aa: CASSPQSVPPGNTGELFF
abundance: NA
v_gene: TRBV18
j_gene: TRBJ2-2
d_gene: NA

CDR3nt: TGTGCCACCAGTGACCCAGGGGTGGACCGTGACAATGAGCAGTTCTTC
CDR3aa: CATSDPGVDRDNEQFF
abundance: NA
v_gene: TRBV24-1
j_gene: TRBJ2-1
d_gene: NA

CDR3nt: TGTGCCAGCAGCACCAGGACAGGAACTAGCACAGATACGCAGTATTTT
CDR3aa: CASSTRTGTSTDTQYF
abundance: NA
v_gene: TRBV7-9
j_gene: TRBJ2-3
d_gene: TRBD1

CDR3nt: TGTGCCAGCAGCTTAGCGGTGACAGGGAGGGGAAACACCATATATTTT
CDR3aa: CASSLAVTGRGNTIYF
abundance: NA
v_gene: TRBV7-9
j_gene: TRBJ1-3
d_gene: TRBD1

CDR3nt: TGTGCCAGTAGTCCTGGGACAGGGAGCAATCAGCCCCAGCATTTT
CDR3aa: CASSPGTGSNQPQHF
abundance: NA
v_gene: TRBV19
j_gene: TRBJ1-5
d_gene: TRBD1

CDR3nt: TGTGCCAGCAGCTTAGCCTCGGGACCTCGGGGGAACACCATATATTTT
CDR3aa: CASSLASGPRGNTIYF
abundance: NA
v_gene: TRBV7-9
j_gene: TRBJ1-3
d_gene: NA

CDR3nt: TGTGCCACCAGTGATTTGGGTAGTCCTGGCGGGGAGCTGTTTTTT
CDR3aa: CATSDLGSPGGELFF
abundance: NA
v_gene: TRBV24-1
j_gene: TRBJ2-2
d_gene: NA

CDR3nt: TGTGCCAGCAGTGTAGGTTTCGGGAGGACAGATACGCAGTATTTT
CDR3aa: CASSVGFGRTDTQYF
abundance: NA
v_gene: TRBV2
j_gene: TRBJ2-3
d_gene: TRBD2

CDR3nt: TGTGCCATCAGTGAGTCCCCAGTCGCTGAAGCTTTCTTT
CDR3aa: CAISESPVAEAFF
abundance: NA
v_gene: TRBV10-3
j_gene: TRBJ1-1
d_gene: NA

CDR3nt: TGTGCCAGCAAGATCCCGGGACTAGGGACGTACGAGCAGTACTTC
CDR3aa: CASKIPGLGTYEQYF
abundance: NA
v_gene: TRBV2
j_gene: TRBJ2-7
d_gene: TRBD2

CDR3nt: TGTGCCAGCAGCTTCGGACTAGCTTACGAGCAGTACTTC
CDR3aa: CASSFGLAYEQYF
abundance: NA
v_gene: TRBV7-2
j_gene: TRBJ2-7
d_gene: TRBD2

CDR3nt: TGTGCCAGCAGTTTACTACTCTCCAACAATGAGCAGTTCTTC
CDR3aa: CASSLLLSNNEQFF
abundance: once
v_gene: TRBV28
j_gene: TRBJ2-1
d_gene: NA

CDR3nt: TGTGCCAGCAGCTTAACGAGCCTCGGGGAGCTGTTTTTT
CDR3aa: CASSLTSLGELFF
abundance: NA
v_gene: TRBV7-2
j_gene: TRBJ2-2
d_gene: NA

CDR3nt: TGTGCCAGCAGCCCCGCCGGAGGGCTGAACACTGAAGCTTTCTTT
CDR3aa: CASSPAGGLNTEAFF
abundance: NA
v_gene: TRBV7-3
j_gene: TRBJ1-1
d_gene: NA

CDR3nt: TGTGCCAGCAGAATGGGACTAGCCAAAAACATTCAGTACTTC
CDR3aa: CASRMGLAKNIQYF
abundance: NA
v_gene: TRBV5-6
j_gene: TRBJ2-4
d_gene: NA

CDR3nt: TGTGCCTGGAGTGCCACCACAGGGTATAGCCAGCCCCAGCATTTT
CDR3aa: CAWSATTGYSQPQHF
abundance: NA
v_gene: TRBV30
j_gene: TRBJ1-5
d_gene: NA

CDR3nt: TGTGCCAGCAGCTTATACACCGGAAGGGGGAACACTGAAGCTTTCTTT
CDR3aa: CASSLYTGRGNTEAFF
abundance: once
v_gene: TRBV7-6
j_gene: TRBJ1-1
d_gene: NA

CDR3nt: TGTGCCAGCAGTTTGGGACAGGGCGTTAGGGGGCCCGTCACAGATACGCAGTATTTT
CDR3aa: CASSLGQGVRGPVTDTQYF
abundance: NA
v_gene: TRBV27
j_gene: TRBJ2-3
d_gene: TRBD1

CDR3nt: TGTGCCAGCAGTCGGACTAGCTCCGAGCAGTACTTC
CDR3aa: CASSRTSSEQYF
abundance: NA
v_gene: TRBV2
j_gene: TRBJ2-7
d_gene: TRBD2

CDR3nt: TGTGCCACCAGTGAACACCCGGCCGCGGGAGGGCAGAATGAGCAGTTCTTC
CDR3aa: CATSEHPAAGGQNEQFF
abundance: NA
v_gene: TRBV24-1
j_gene: TRBJ2-1
d_gene: TRBD2

CDR3nt: TGTGCCTGGACACCGAGGACAACCGGGGAGCTGTTTTTT
CDR3aa: CAWTPRTTGELFF
abundance: NA
v_gene: TRBV30
j_gene: TRBJ2-2
d_gene: NA

CDR3nt: TGTGCCTGGAGTCCCCAGGCGGGGATTAGCGGGAACGAGCAGTACTTC
CDR3aa: CAWSPQAGISGNEQYF
abundance: NA
v_gene: TRBV30
j_gene: TRBJ2-7
d_gene: TRBD2

CDR3nt: TGTGCCAGCAGCTTGGCAACTAGCGGGAGGGGATACTACGAGCAGTACTTC
CDR3aa: CASSLATSGRGYYEQYF
abundance: NA
v_gene: TRBV5-4
j_gene: TRBJ2-7
d_gene: TRBD2

CDR3nt: TGCGCCAGCAGCCCCTCACTAGCGGGAGGGACAGATACGCAGTATTTT
CDR3aa: CASSPSLAGGTDTQYF
abundance: NA
v_gene: TRBV5-1
j_gene: TRBJ2-3
d_gene: TRBD2

CDR3nt: TGTGCCAGCGAGTTAGCAGGGTCGAAGAATGAGCAGTTCTTC
CDR3aa: CASELAGSKNEQFF
abundance: NA
v_gene: TRBV7-9
j_gene: TRBJ2-1
d_gene: NA

CDR3nt: TGTGCCAGCAGCTCAGCCATCCGGGACAGGGCAACAGATACGCAGTATTTT
CDR3aa: CASSSAIRDRATDTQYF
abundance: NA
v_gene: TRBV7-9
j_gene: TRBJ2-3
d_gene: TRBD1

CDR3nt: TGTGCCAGCAGCAAACGATCGGCAGGCATGAACACTGAAGCTTTCTTT
CDR3aa: CASSKRSAGMNTEAFF
abundance: NA
v_gene: TRBV5-5
j_gene: TRBJ1-1
d_gene: NA

CDR3nt: TGCGCCAGCAGCTTGGCGGGTCCGAACACCGGGGAGCTGTTTTTT
CDR3aa: CASSLAGPNTGELFF
abundance: NA
v_gene: TRBV5-1
j_gene: TRBJ2-2
d_gene: NA

CDR3nt: TGTGCCAGCAGTGACGCCAGGAGGCAAGAGACCCAGTACTTC
CDR3aa: CASSDARRQETQYF
abundance: NA
v_gene: TRBV25-1
j_gene: TRBJ2-5
d_gene: NA

CDR3nt: TGCGCCAGCAGGGCGGGGGGGTCAAATGAAAAACTGTTTTTT
CDR3aa: CASRAGGSNEKLFF
abundance: NA
v_gene: TRBV5-1
j_gene: TRBJ1-4
d_gene: NA

CDR3nt: TGTGCCAGTAGTACCCAAGACAGGGGGACGGCTTTCTTT
CDR3aa: CASSTQDRGTAFF
abundance: NA
v_gene: TRBV19
j_gene: TRBJ1-1
d_gene: TRBD1

CDR3nt: TGTGCCAGCAGTGAAACAGGGGGACACTATGGCTACACCTTC
CDR3aa: CASSETGGHYGYTF
abundance: NA
v_gene: TRBV2
j_gene: TRBJ1-2
d_gene: TRBD1

CDR3nt: TGTGCCACCAGTGGAACTAGCGGGAGGGCCTACGAGCAGTACTTC
CDR3aa: CATSGTSGRAYEQYF
abundance: NA
v_gene: TRBV24-1
j_gene: TRBJ2-7
d_gene: TRBD2

CDR3nt: TGCGCCAGCAGCGTCGGAAGGACAGATTACAATGAGCAGTTCTTC
CDR3aa: CASSVGRTDYNEQFF
abundance: NA
v_gene: TRBV5-1
j_gene: TRBJ2-1
d_gene: NA

CDR3nt: TGTGCCAGCAGCTTAGGGTACCGGGATCAGCCCCAGCATTTT
CDR3aa: CASSLGYRDQPQHF
abundance: NA
v_gene: TRBV7-9
j_gene: TRBJ1-5
d_gene: NA

CDR3nt: TGTGCCAGCAGTGCCCTACTACTTACCTTGAACACCGGGGAGCTGTTTTTT
CDR3aa: CASSALLLTLNTGELFF
abundance: NA
v_gene: TRBV27
j_gene: TRBJ2-2
d_gene: NA

CDR3nt: TGTGCCAGCAGCCAAGATTTCACAGGGGGTGTGGATACGCAGTATTTT
CDR3aa: CASSQDFTGGVDTQYF
abundance: NA
v_gene: TRBV3-1/TRBV3-2
j_gene: TRBJ2-3
d_gene: TRBD1

CDR3nt: TGTGCCAGCCTGAGCGGGAGAAATGAGCAGTTCTTC
CDR3aa: CASLSGRNEQFF
abundance: few
v_gene: TRBV3-1/TRBV3-2
j_gene: TRBJ2-1
d_gene: TRBD2

CDR3nt: TGTGCCAGCTCACAGGACATCTCTGGAAACACCATATATTTT
CDR3aa: CASSQDISGNTIYF
abundance: NA
v_gene: TRBV18
j_gene: TRBJ1-3
d_gene: NA

CDR3nt: TGTGCCAGCAGAGGTCCAGGTGATGGCTACACCTTC
CDR3aa: CASRGPGDGYTF
abundance: few
v_gene: TRBV6-6
j_gene: TRBJ1-2
d_gene: NA

CDR3nt: TGCGCCAGCAGCCAAAACCCCCAGTTGGATACGCAGTATTTT
CDR3aa: CASSQNPQLDTQYF
abundance: NA
v_gene: TRBV4-3
j_gene: TRBJ2-3
d_gene: NA

CDR3nt: TGTGCCAGTAGTAACCCCGGGCTAGCGGGATACAATGAGCAGTTCTTC
CDR3aa: CASSNPGLAGYNEQFF
abundance: NA
v_gene: TRBV19
j_gene: TRBJ2-1
d_gene: TRBD2

CDR3nt: TGCGCCAGCAGCTTGGGAGAGTTACGATCGAACACCGGGGAGCTGTTTTTT
CDR3aa: CASSLGELRSNTGELFF
abundance: NA
v_gene: TRBV5-1
j_gene: TRBJ2-2
d_gene: NA

CDR3nt: TGTGCCAGTAGTATGGAAGCCGGGACAGTCAGAACAGATACGCAGTATTTT
CDR3aa: CASSMEAGTVRTDTQYF
abundance: NA
v_gene: TRBV19
j_gene: TRBJ2-3
d_gene: TRBD1

CDR3nt: TGTGCCAGCAGTCGACCCCCGGGACAGGGAGGATATGGCTACACCTTC
CDR3aa: CASSRPPGQGGYGYTF
abundance: NA
v_gene: TRBV6-6
j_gene: TRBJ1-2
d_gene: TRBD1